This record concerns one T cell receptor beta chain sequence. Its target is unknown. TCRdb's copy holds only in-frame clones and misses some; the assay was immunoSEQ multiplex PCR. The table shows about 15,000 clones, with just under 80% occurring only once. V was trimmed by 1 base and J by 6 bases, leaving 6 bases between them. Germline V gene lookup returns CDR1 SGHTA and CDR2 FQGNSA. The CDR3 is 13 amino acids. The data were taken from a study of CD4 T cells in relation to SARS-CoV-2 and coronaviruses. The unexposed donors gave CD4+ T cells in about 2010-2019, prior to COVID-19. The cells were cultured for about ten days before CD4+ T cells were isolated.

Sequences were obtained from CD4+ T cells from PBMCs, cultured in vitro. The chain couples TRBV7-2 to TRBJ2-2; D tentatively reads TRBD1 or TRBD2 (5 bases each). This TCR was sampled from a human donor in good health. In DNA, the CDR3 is TGTGCCAGCAGCTTAGGGGGGTCCGGGGAGCTGTTTTTT. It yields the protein CASSLGGSGELFF.